This T cell receptor beta chain was sequenced during a study of blood T cell repertoires in COVID-19. Study details: COVID-19 samples from acute and convalescent phases originated in the United States, Italy and Spain. T cells, B-cell-depleted T cells, or PBMCs provided the cDNA or gDNA that served as material.

Comments on this clone: One end of the junction fails to match germline, which may point to a read error.

Germline CDR1 GTSNPN, CDR2 SVGIG (reference sequence). This CDR3 has 12 amino acids. Per the study methods: Amplification of reference gene primers was used by the study to estimate nucleated cell counts. TCRdb's table, derived via immunoSEQ multiplex PCR, lists solely in-frame clones and lacks some. Clonal size and the V and J genes are those of that table, whereas D and trimming came from the DNA. The table records some 210,000 clones, about 90% of them present only once. This rearrangement joins TRBV30 to TRBJ2-7; 8 bases map to TRBD1. The TCR was taken from a man aged 25 to 40 with acute or convalescent COVID-19. Sequenced: peripheral blood. In nucleotides, the CDR3 is TGTGCCTGGAGTGTAAGCAGGGGGCTGAGGAACTTC. Amino acid sequence: CAWSVSRGLRNF.